This entry lists 5 T cell receptor beta chains sequenced from one sample in a study of blood T cell repertoires in COVID-19. Profiling relied on immunoSEQ multiplex PCR, and the TCRdb table lists in-frame clones only, not all of them. The table records 400,000 or so clones, more than 70% of them present only once. Sequencing input: PBMCs or T cells enriched from blood (not recorded which). These receptor sequences come from a middle-aged man in a cohort exposed to, infected with or recovered from COVID-19 (not recorded which).

The genes are TRBV15 and TRBJ2-7; D gene uncertain. This CDR3 region has 14 residues. V lost 0 bases to trimming and J lost 1 base, with 7 bases between them. The germline gives CDR1 LNHNV, CDR2 YYDKDF (reference sequence). The DNA for the CDR3 is TGTGCCACCAGCAGAGAAGCCAAATCCTACGAGCAGTACTTC. Translation gives CATSREAKSYEQYF.

The V call is TRBV2, the J call TRBJ2-7; D gene ambiguous. CDR3 length equals 11 residues. Germline CDR1 is SNHLY and CDR2 is FYNNEI. V was clipped by 8 bases and J by 3 bases, with 8 bases between them. This chain's CDR3 is CASAPLYEQYF. The CDR3 DNA follows: TGTGCCAGCGCGCCCCTCTACGAGCAGTACTTC.

The rearrangement uses TRBV5-1 and TRBJ1-1, with 8 bases matching TRBD1. J was trimmed by 3 bases and V by 4 bases; bases with no gene match: 11. Per the germline V gene, CDR1 is SGHRS and CDR2 is YFSETQ. The CDR3 runs to 16 residues. The CDR3: CASSKGSDRVDTEAFF. The CDR3 DNA reads TGCGCCAGCAGCAAAGGATCGGACAGGGTTGACACTGAAGCTTTCTTT.

V usage is TRBV29-1 and J usage is TRBJ2-1, with D perhaps matching TRBD2 (5 bases). This CDR3 is built from 11 residues. Trimming shortened V by 7 bases and J by 4 bases, and 8 bases separated the two germline ends. Germline V CDR1 and CDR2: SQVTM, ANQGSEA. CDR3 nucleotides: TGCAGCGGGACTGTTTACAATGAGCAGTTCTTC. It specifies CSGTVYNEQFF.

The chain combines TRBV5-1 with TRBJ2-3, with 10 bases that match TRBD2. Germline V CDR1 and CDR2: SGHRS, YFSETQ. V shed 8 bases, J shed 5 bases, and the junction held 11 bases outside the gene matches. The CDR3 totals 15 residues. CDR3 loop: CASSWTSGPRDTQYF. The DNA for the CDR3 is TGCGCCAGTTCTTGGACTAGCGGACCCCGAGATACGCAGTATTTT.